A single TCR beta chain is shown here with its context. As yet, its antigen is unknown. These data are taken from a study of pediatric ulcerative colitis. For the study at large: Ulcerative colitis patients had pancolitis or left-sided colitis, with confirming histology. Study-wide results and caveats: A couple of patients' blood samples yielded substantially fewer templates. Acute severe colitis showed lower rectal diversity from clonal expansions.

Per germline, CDR1 SGHTA and CDR2 FQGTGA. The CDR3 loop spans 16 amino acids. The V segment lost 4 bases and the J segment 5 bases; nucleotides outside the gene matches: 8. During colonoscopy, one to two rectal pinch biopsies were collected. Libraries were prepared by immunoSEQ multiplex PCR; TCRdb keeps only in-frame clonotypes and omits some of them. The repertoire consists of 17,000 or so clones, with roughly 70% occurring once and the leading ten covering about 3.4%. Sequencing was done on a sample of gut tissue. V gene TRBV7-3 combines with J gene TRBJ2-1; 10 bases match TRBD2. The source is a girl under 18 with moderate ulcerative colitis. CDR3 sequence reads: CASSSSGTSDNNEQFF. CDR3 nucleotides: TGTGCCAGCAGCTCTTCCGGGACTAGCGATAACAATGAGCAGTTCTTC.